This entry lists 30 T cell receptor beta chains sequenced from one sample in a study of PD-L1 blockade in urothelial cancer. Here immunoSEQ multiplex PCR was the method, and the copy in TCRdb shows in-frame clones only, minus some. Here the sample spans around 41,000 clones, 85% to 90% being singletons. Sequenced here: PBMCs, sampled around atezolizumab (anti-PD-L1) treatment. Receptors originate from a woman aged 55-69 years with urothelial cancer.

The genes are TRBV9 and TRBJ2-7; TRBD2 matches at 9 bases. Germline loops: CDR1 SGDLS, CDR2 YYNGEE. After removal of 0 bases from V and 5 bases from J, the junction contained 9 bases not matched to a gene. CDR3 length: 16 residues. The CDR3, as DNA: TGTGCCAGCAGCGTAGGGTTGGTAGCGGGGGAAGACGAGCAGTACTTC. Its protein product is CASSVGLVAGEDEQYF.

The chain links TRBV29-1 to TRBJ2-7, with a possible D match to TRBD2 (7 bases). The CDR3 totals 15 residues. V was clipped by 5 bases and J by 1 base, with 18 bases between them. CDR1 is SQVTM, CDR2 ANQGSEA, per germline. The CDR3 loop is CSVRERGGGSYEQYF. Here the CDR3 DNA reads TGCAGCGTTCGAGAGAGAGGGGGGGGTTCCTACGAGCAGTACTTC.

The V gene is TRBV25-1, the J gene TRBJ1-3; tentative D call: TRBD1 (5 bases). The CDR3 covers 14 residues. The germline V and J ends were trimmed by 4 bases and 2 bases, with 9 bases remaining between them. Per germline, CDR1 MGHDK and CDR2 SYGVNS. The DNA for the CDR3 is TGTGCCAGCAGTGGAACGGGGGCTGGAAACACCATATATTTT. This translates into CASSGTGAGNTIYF. Together with reference TRBV25-1 and TRBJ1-3, the CDR3 gives the full variable domain: EADIYQTPRYLVIGTGKKITLECSQTMGHDKMYWYQQDPGMELHLIHYSYGVNSTEKGDLSSESTVSRIRTEHFPLTLESARPSHTSQYLCASSGTGAGNTIYFGEGSWLTVV.

V and J are TRBV5-4 and TRBJ1-2; D is perhaps TRBD1 (5 bases). Trimming took 1 base from V and 2 from J, leaving 9 bases between them. CDR1 SGHNT and CDR2 YYREEE come from the germline V gene (reference sequence). The CDR3 is 14 amino acids. The CDR3 spells CASSLRQLNYGYTF. DNA for the CDR3: TGTGCCAGCAGCTTGAGACAGCTAAACTATGGCTACACCTTC.

This rearrangement joins TRBV18 to TRBJ2-6; possible D gene TRBD1, 6 bases. Germline V gene data show CDR1 as KGHSH and CDR2 as LQKENI. The CDR3 is made up of 17 amino acids. With 4 bases removed from V and 0 bases from J, the gap between germline ends came to 13 bases. This CDR3 is CASSLGQRSSGANVLTF. The CDR3, as DNA: TGTGCCAGCTCACTTGGACAGAGGAGCTCTGGGGCCAACGTCCTGACTTTC.

This chain joins TRBV28 and TRBJ2-7; 10 positions match TRBD1. Germline lookup yields CDR1 MDHEN and CDR2 SYDVKM. This CDR3 spans 15 amino acids. The V segment lost 5 bases and the J segment 2 bases; nucleotides outside the gene matches: 6. CDR3 sequence (DNA): TGTGCCAGCAGTCCTCGGGACAGGGGCCCCTACGAGCAGTACTTC. Protein sequence: CASSPRDRGPYEQYF.

This clone was seen a single time. The J gene is TRBJ2-7, the V gene TRBV2; TRBD1 is a possible D gene (6 bases). CDR3 length equals 15 residues. The germline V and J ends were trimmed by 6 bases and 1 base, with 16 bases remaining between them. Per germline, CDR1 SNHLY and CDR2 FYNNEI. CDR3 residues: CASSHPDRPSYEQYF. The CDR3 DNA reads TGTGCCAGCAGCCATCCCGACAGGCCTTCCTACGAGCAGTACTTC.

The V call is TRBV27, the J call TRBJ2-7; D might be TRBD2 (5 bases). The V end lost 2 bases, the J end lost 5 bases, and 16 bases lay between the germline ends. CDR1 is MNHEY and CDR2 is SMNVEV in the germline V gene (reference sequence). The CDR3 is made up of 15 amino acids. The CDR3 is CASSLGNLGDHEQYF. Written as DNA, the CDR3 is TGTGCCAGCAGTTTAGGGAATCTGGGAGACCACGAGCAGTACTTC.

The rearrangement uses TRBV7-3 and TRBJ2-1, with 10 bases matching TRBD1. The germline gives CDR1 SGHTA, CDR2 FQGTGA. The ends lost 4 bases at V and 6 bases at J; junction bases unmatched: 9. This CDR3 has 16 amino acids. This CDR3 is CASSSNAGTGVNEQFF. Here the CDR3 DNA reads TGTGCCAGCAGCTCCAATGCCGGGACAGGGGTCAATGAGCAGTTCTTC.

The chain is built from TRBV19 and TRBJ2-1; D possibly corresponds to TRBD2 (5 bases). V was trimmed by 3 bases and J by 9 bases, leaving 6 bases between them. Germline V gene lookup returns CDR1 LNHDA and CDR2 SQIVND (reference sequence). CDR3 length equals 11 residues. The CDR3 nucleotides are TGTGCCAGTAGTATTGCGGGTGAGCAGTTCTTC. Its translation: CASSIAGEQFF.

The chain combines TRBV5-1 with TRBJ2-6; D may be TRBD1 (5 bases). Trimming pared 1 base from V and 8 bases from J, leaving 10 bases between. The CDR3 loop spans 14 amino acids. Germline loops: CDR1 SGHRS, CDR2 YFSETQ. The CDR3 region has the DNA TGCGCCAGCAGCTTGTCTGGGGCCCCCAACGTCCTGACTTTC. The encoded protein is CASSLSGAPNVLTF.

This chain uses TRBV29-1 with TRBJ1-2; D uncertain. V lost 4 bases and J 0 bases, leaving 6 bases between the germline ends. This CDR3 has 12 amino acids. The germline V gene has CDR1 SQVTM and CDR2 ANQGSEA. The CDR3 DNA follows: TGCAGCGTTGGAACAGCTAACTATGGCTACACCTTC. Residues: CSVGTANYGYTF.

This sequence joins TRBV18 and TRBJ2-1; D may be TRBD1 (5 bases). V lost 1 base to trimming and J lost 5 bases, with 9 bases between them. Looked up from germline, CDR1 is KGHSH and CDR2 is LQKENI. The CDR3 covers 14 residues. CDR3 loop: CASSPLQGDNEQFF. The CDR3 nucleotides read TGTGCCAGCTCACCACTCCAAGGGGACAATGAGCAGTTCTTC. Using reference TRBV18 and TRBJ2-1 for the parts outside the CDR3, the full variable domain is NAGVMQNPRHLVRRRGQEARLRCSPMKGHSHVYWYRQLPEEGLKFMVYLQKENIIDESGMPKERFSAEFPKEGPSILRIQQVVRGDSAAYFCASSPLQGDNEQFFGPGTRLTVL.

The gene calls are TRBV2 and TRBJ1-2; TRBD1 agrees at 8 bases. Germline trimming cut 8 bases from V and 11 bases from J; bases unmatched to any gene: 10. This CDR3 is 12 amino acids long. Germline-derived CDR1 and CDR2 are SNHLY and FYNNEI. CDR3 DNA sequence: TGTGCCAGCTTGGACAGGGAAATTAGGTACACCTTC. Amino acid sequence: CASLDREIRYTF.

The chain uses TRBV10-3 and TRBJ2-3, with TRBD2 identical over 9 bases. This CDR3 has 19 residues. The V gene end was trimmed by 3 bases and the J gene end by 0 bases; junction bases not matched to a gene: 13. The germline CDR1 and CDR2 sequences are ENHRY and SYGVKD. The DNA for the CDR3 is TGTGCCATCAGTGACCTCTCGGCGGGAGGGAAAACTAGCACAGATACGCAGTATTTT. Translated: CAISDLSAGGKTSTDTQYF.

The chain recombines TRBV7-9 with TRBJ1-5, with TRBD1 matching over 8 bases. J lost 1 base, V lost 5 bases, and 1 base had no gene match. This CDR3 comprises 14 residues. Germline CDR1 and CDR2: SEHNR and FQNEAQ (reference sequence). The CDR3: CASSTGGSNQPQHF. In DNA, the CDR3 is TGTGCCAGCAGCACAGGGGGAAGCAATCAGCCCCAGCATTTT.

V usage is TRBV9 and J usage is TRBJ2-3; D not resolved. V lost 0 bases and J lost 0, with 8 bases in between. Germline assignment: CDR1 SGDLS and CDR2 YYNGEE. The CDR3 extends over 15 amino acids. The CDR3 here is CASSVDQTSTDTQYF. CDR3 bases: TGTGCCAGCAGCGTAGACCAGACTAGCACAGATACGCAGTATTTT.

This sequence joins TRBV5-6 and TRBJ1-1, with a possible D match to TRBD1 (5 bases). The V gene's germline CDR1 is SGHDT and CDR2 YYEEEE. This CDR3 has 15 amino acids. The V end lost 0 bases, the J end lost 2 bases, and 11 bases lay between the germline ends. CDR3 loop: CASSLGGAGNTEAFF. The DNA for the CDR3 is TGTGCCAGCAGCTTGGGAGGGGCGGGAAACACTGAAGCTTTCTTT.

The rearrangement links TRBV5-1 to TRBJ1-2; 7 bases line up with TRBD1. CDR3 size: 14 residues. V shed 0 bases, J shed 4 bases, and the junction held 3 bases outside the gene matches. Germline assignment: CDR1 SGHRS and CDR2 YFSETQ. The CDR3 nucleotides read TGCGCCAGCAGCTTGGGGGGACAGAGCTATGGCTACACCTTC. Encoded protein: CASSLGGQSYGYTF.

This clone came up a few times. The J gene is TRBJ2-2, the V gene TRBV15; D is unresolved. V lost 0 bases and J 8 bases, leaving 16 bases between the germline ends. Germline V gene sequence: CDR1 LNHNV, CDR2 YYDKDF (reference sequence). The CDR3 is made up of 16 amino acids. Written as DNA, the CDR3 is TGTGCCACCAGCAGAGACCCGGCTAGTATTGCGGGGGAGCTGTTTTTT. Its protein is CATSRDPASIAGELFF.

The rearrangement uses TRBV4-3 and TRBJ2-5; 7 bases fit TRBD1. The J segment lost 1 base and the V segment lost 0 bases, leaving 5 bases of the junction unmatched. This CDR3 comprises 16 residues. Looked up from germline, CDR1 is LGHNA and CDR2 is YSLEER. The CDR3 bases are TGCGCCAGCAGCCAAGATTATTACAGGGGCCAAGAGACCCAGTACTTC. This gives the protein CASSQDYYRGQETQYF.

The rearrangement joins TRBV9 to TRBJ2-1, with D possibly TRBD1 on 6 matching bases. The germline V gene encodes CDR1 SGDLS and CDR2 YYNGEE. Trimming took off 4 bases at V and 3 bases at J, with 14 bases between the two ends. CDR3 length equals 15 residues. The CDR3 protein is CASSTQGSSYNEQFF. Here the CDR3 DNA reads TGTGCCAGCAGCACCCAGGGGTCGAGCTACAATGAGCAGTTCTTC.

This sequence joins TRBV29-1 and TRBJ1-1; possible D gene TRBD1, 6 bases. V lost 7 bases to trimming and J lost 3 bases, with 6 bases between them. CDR1 is SQVTM, CDR2 ANQGSEA, per germline. The CDR3 length is 10 residues. CDR3 coding DNA: TGCAGCGCAGGGGACACTGAAGCTTTCTTT. Translating it yields CSAGDTEAFF.

This chain links TRBV11-1 with TRBJ2-7; TRBD1 matches at 7 bases. CDR1 is SGHAT and CDR2 is FQDESV in the germline V gene (reference sequence). The V gene end was trimmed by 3 bases and the J gene end by 2 bases; junction bases not matched to a gene: 4. There are 14 residues in the CDR3. The CDR3 protein is CASSFRGRAYEQYF. Here the CDR3 DNA reads TGTGCCAGCAGCTTCAGGGGGAGAGCCTACGAGCAGTACTTC.

The gene calls are TRBV19 and TRBJ2-3, with D tentatively TRBD2 (6 bases). Trimming pared 3 bases from V and 3 bases from J, leaving 13 bases between. Germline CDR1 and CDR2: LNHDA and SQIVND (reference sequence). This CDR3 comprises 15 residues. CDR3 residues: CASSIRAGRTDTQYF. CDR3 DNA sequence: TGTGCCAGTAGTATTAGGGCGGGACGAACAGATACGCAGTATTTT.

This clone showed up just once. V is TRBV6-5 and J is TRBJ1-6, with D unresolved. V gave up 8 bases and J gave up 0 bases, with 8 bases separating them. This CDR3 comprises 14 residues. Per germline, CDR1 MNHEY and CDR2 SVGAGI. The CDR3 protein is CASGSSSYNSPLHF. CDR3 DNA sequence: TGTGCCAGCGGGAGTAGCTCCTATAATTCACCCCTCCACTTT.

The CDR3 nucleotides read TGCGCCAGCAGTCGAGGGACTAGCGGGACAAAGTTGGATACGCAGTATTTT. Translated: CASSRGTSGTKLDTQYF. The chain is built from TRBV10-1 and TRBJ2-3; 13 bases map to TRBD2. CDR1 is WNHNN and CDR2 is SYGVQD in the germline V gene (reference sequence). J lost 6 bases, V lost 5 bases, and 11 bases had no gene match. The CDR3 contains 17 residues.

The chain is built from TRBV5-6 and TRBJ2-1; D uncertain. This CDR3 region has 14 residues. Germline values: CDR1 SGHDT, CDR2 YYEEEE. The V gene lost 2 bases and the J gene lost 5 bases, with 11 bases spanning the gap. This chain's CDR3 is CASSFLVQNNEQFF. In DNA form, the CDR3 reads TGTGCCAGCAGCTTTCTGGTCCAGAACAATGAGCAGTTCTTC.

CDR3: CASSQEGTGHYQETQYF. CDR3 DNA: TGTGCCAGCAGCCAAGAAGGGACAGGGCATTACCAAGAGACCCAGTACTTC. The chain recombines TRBV4-2 with TRBJ2-5; 9 nucleotides align to TRBD1. The CDR3 spans 17 residues. Looked up from germline, CDR1 is LGHNA and CDR2 is YNFKEQ. V lost 0 bases to trimming and J lost 0 bases; unmatched junction nucleotides: 5.

This clone was seen more than once but under ten times. The chain joins TRBV7-2 to TRBJ1-5, with a weak D call TRBD1 (6 bases). The CDR3 is made up of 14 amino acids. CDR1 SGHTA and CDR2 FQGNSA come from the germline V gene. Trimming shortened V by 5 bases and J by 6 bases, and 14 bases separated the two germline ends. The CDR3 spells CASSLVQGTQPQHF. DNA of the CDR3: TGTGCCAGCAGCCTCGTTCAGGGGACTCAGCCCCAGCATTTT.